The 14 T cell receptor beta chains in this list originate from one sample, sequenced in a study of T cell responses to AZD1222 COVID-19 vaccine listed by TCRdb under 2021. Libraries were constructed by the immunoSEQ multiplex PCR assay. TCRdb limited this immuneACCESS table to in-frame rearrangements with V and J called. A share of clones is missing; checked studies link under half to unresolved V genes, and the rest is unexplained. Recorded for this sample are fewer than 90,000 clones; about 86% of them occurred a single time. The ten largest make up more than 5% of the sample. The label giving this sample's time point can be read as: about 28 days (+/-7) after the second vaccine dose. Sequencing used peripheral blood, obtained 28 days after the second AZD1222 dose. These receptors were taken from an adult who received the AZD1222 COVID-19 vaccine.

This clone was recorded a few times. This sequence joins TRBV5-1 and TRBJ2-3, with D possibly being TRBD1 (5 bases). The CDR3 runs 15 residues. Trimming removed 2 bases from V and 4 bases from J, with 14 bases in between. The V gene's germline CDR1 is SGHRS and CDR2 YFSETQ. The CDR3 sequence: CASSFQGSVADTQYF. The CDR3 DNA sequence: TGCGCCAGCAGCTTCCAGGGTTCCGTCGCAGATACGCAGTATTTT.

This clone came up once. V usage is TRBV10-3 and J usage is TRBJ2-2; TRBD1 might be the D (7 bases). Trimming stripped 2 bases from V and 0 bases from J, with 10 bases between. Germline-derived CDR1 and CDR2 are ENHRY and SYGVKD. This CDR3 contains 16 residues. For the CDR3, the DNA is TGTGCCATCAGTGAGGCGGGGACAGCGAACACCGGGGAGCTGTTTTTT. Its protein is CAISEAGTANTGELFF.

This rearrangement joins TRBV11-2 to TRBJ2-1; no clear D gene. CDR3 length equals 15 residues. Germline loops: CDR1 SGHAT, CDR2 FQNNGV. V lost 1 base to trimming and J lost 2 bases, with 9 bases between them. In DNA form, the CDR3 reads TGTGCCAGCAGCTTAGTGGTCAGAGCCTACAATGAGCAGTTCTTC. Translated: CASSLVVRAYNEQFF.

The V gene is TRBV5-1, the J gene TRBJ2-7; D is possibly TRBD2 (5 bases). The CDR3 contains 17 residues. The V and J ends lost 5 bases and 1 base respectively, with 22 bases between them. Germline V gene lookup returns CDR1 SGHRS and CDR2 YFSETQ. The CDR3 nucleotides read TGCGCCAGCAGTCCAGTGCCGGGCGAGGGTCTTTCCTACGAGCAGTACTTC. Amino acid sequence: CASSPVPGEGLSYEQYF.

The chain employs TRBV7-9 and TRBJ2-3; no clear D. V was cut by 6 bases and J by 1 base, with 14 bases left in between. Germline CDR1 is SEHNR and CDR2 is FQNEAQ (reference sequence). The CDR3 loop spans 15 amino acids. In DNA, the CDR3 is TGTGCCAGCAGACCTACACTCTGGGGCACAGATACGCAGTATTTT. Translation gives CASRPTLWGTDTQYF.

CDR3 in amino acids: CAWSVLVGETQYF. CDR3 nucleotide sequence: TGTGCCTGGAGTGTATTGGTCGGGGAGACCCAGTACTTC. This chain connects TRBV30 to TRBJ2-5; the D is unclear. Trimming left V 0 bases short and J 5 bases short, with 10 bases between. The CDR3 contains 13 residues. The germline V gene has CDR1 GTSNPN and CDR2 SVGIG (reference sequence).

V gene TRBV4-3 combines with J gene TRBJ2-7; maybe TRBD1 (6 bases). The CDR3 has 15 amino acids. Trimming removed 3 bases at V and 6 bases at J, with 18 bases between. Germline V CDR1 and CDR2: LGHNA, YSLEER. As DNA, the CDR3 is TGCGCCAGCAGCCAGAACAGGGACCCACGGCGCGAGCAGTACTTC. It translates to CASSQNRDPRREQYF.

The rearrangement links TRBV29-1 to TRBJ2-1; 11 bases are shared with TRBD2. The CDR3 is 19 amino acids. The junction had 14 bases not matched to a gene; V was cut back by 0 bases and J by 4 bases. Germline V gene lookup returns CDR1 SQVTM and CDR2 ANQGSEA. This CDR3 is CSVEDGGVAGGPRYNEQFF. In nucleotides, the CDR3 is TGCAGCGTTGAAGATGGAGGGGTAGCGGGAGGGCCGAGGTACAATGAGCAGTTCTTC.

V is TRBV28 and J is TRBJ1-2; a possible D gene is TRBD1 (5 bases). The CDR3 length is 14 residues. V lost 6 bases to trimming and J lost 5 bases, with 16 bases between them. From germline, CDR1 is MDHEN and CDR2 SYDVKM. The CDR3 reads CASSLQVPLYGYTF. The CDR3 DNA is TGTGCCAGCAGCCTACAGGTGCCCCTATATGGCTACACCTTC.

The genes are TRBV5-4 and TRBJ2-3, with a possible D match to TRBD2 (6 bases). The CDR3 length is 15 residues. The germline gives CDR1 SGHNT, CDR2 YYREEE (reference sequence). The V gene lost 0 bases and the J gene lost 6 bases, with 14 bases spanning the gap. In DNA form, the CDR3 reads TGTGCCAGCAGCTTGGGTCAGGGAGGAGAGGATACGCAGTATTTT. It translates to CASSLGQGGEDTQYF.

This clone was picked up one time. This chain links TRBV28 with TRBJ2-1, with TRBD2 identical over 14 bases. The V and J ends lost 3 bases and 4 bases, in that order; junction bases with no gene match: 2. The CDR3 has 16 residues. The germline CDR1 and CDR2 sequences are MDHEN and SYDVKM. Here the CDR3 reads CASSLTSGGGYNEQFF. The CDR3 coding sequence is TGTGCCAGCAGTTTGACTAGCGGGGGGGGATACAATGAGCAGTTCTTC. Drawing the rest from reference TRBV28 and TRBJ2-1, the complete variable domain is DVKVTQSSRYLVKRTGEKVFLECVQDMDHENMFWYRQDPGLGLRLIYFSYDVKMKEKGDIPEGYSVSREKKERFSLILESASTNQTSMYLCASSLTSGGGYNEQFFGPGTRLTVL.

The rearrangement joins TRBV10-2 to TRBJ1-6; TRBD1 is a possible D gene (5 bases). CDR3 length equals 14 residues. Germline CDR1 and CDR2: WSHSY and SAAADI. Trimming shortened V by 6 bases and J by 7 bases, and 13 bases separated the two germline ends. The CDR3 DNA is TGCGCCAGCAGGGCGAGACAGCGAAATTCACCCCTCCACTTT. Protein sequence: CASRARQRNSPLHF.

CDR3 sequence: CASSLGQGAGQPQHF. The CDR3 nucleotides read TGTGCCAGCAGCTTAGGGCAGGGGGCAGGGCAGCCCCAGCATTTT. V usage is TRBV13 and J usage is TRBJ1-5; 8 bases are shared with TRBD1. The trim removed 0 bases at V and 7 bases at J, leaving 5 bases unmatched. The CDR3 is made up of 15 amino acids. CDR1 is PRHDT, CDR2 FYEKMQ, per germline (reference sequence).

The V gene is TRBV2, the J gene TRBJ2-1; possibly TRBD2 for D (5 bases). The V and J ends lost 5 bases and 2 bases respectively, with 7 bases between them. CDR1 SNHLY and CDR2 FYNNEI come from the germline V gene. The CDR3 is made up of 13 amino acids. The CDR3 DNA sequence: TGTGCCAGCAGTCCGGGGACCTACAATGAGCAGTTCTTC. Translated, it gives CASSPGTYNEQFF.